The 17 T cell receptor beta chains presented below share a single source sample, sequenced in a study of regulatory T cells in long-lasting Graves disease. Building of the TCR beta libraries involved iRepertoire HTBI primers and Arm-PCR of CDR3 regions. One entry per CDR3 protein, called by TCRdb with MiXCR from the multiplex PCR reads. Of about 540,000 distinct CDR3 sequences detected, about 13% appear once; the ten largest clones hold roughly a tenth. Time point here: newly diagnosed GD, antithyroid drugs for less than 3 months. With RNA extracted from PBMCs as input, the TCR library was made. The same sample was also used in a study of T cells in Graves' hyperthyroidism and ophthalmopathy.

Source: peripheral blood mononuclear cells (PBMCs), taken at new diagnosis, from a patient treated with antithyroid drugs. These receptors were taken from a young man with Graves disease.

This clonotype showed up many times. The CDR3 nucleotides are TGTGCCAGCAGCTTCGGGACTAGCAGCGAGCAGTACTTC. Translating it yields CASSFGTSSEQYF. The rearrangement links TRBV11-1 to TRBJ2-7; 9 bases are a match to TRBD2. There are 13 residues in the CDR3. Germline CDR1 reads SGHAT; CDR2 reads FQDESV (reference sequence). The V gene end was trimmed by 3 bases and the J gene end by 6 bases; junction bases not matched to a gene: 3.

The sample holds a few counts of this clonotype. J is TRBJ2-3 and V is TRBV7-2; D call uncertain. With 2 bases removed from V and 3 bases from J, the gap between germline ends came to 24 bases. This CDR3 region has 19 residues. Germline CDR1 SGHTA, CDR2 FQGNSA. The CDR3 spells CASSLFLRETLTDTDTQYF. The CDR3 coding sequence is TGTGCCAGCAGCTTATTCCTCCGCGAGACTCTTACGGATACAGATACGCAGTATTTT.

The chain recombines TRBV5-1 with TRBJ2-7; 7 bases are shared with TRBD1. Germline trimming cut 1 base from V and 5 bases from J; bases unmatched to any gene: 6. Germline V gene lookup returns CDR1 SGHRS and CDR2 YFSETQ. This CDR3 spans 14 amino acids. The CDR3 bases are TGCGCCAGCAGCTTGCTACAGGGGCCCAACGAGCAGTACTTC. It codes for CASSLLQGPNEQYF.

This clonotype occurred many times. The rearrangement joins TRBV12-3 or TRBV12-4 to TRBJ2-7; 10 bases fit TRBD1. Trimming cost V 10 bases and J 6 bases; bases outside gene matches: 6. This CDR3 is built from 12 residues. The chain's CDR3 is CATGTGDFEQYF. The CDR3 DNA reads as TGTGCCACCGGGACAGGGGACTTCGAGCAGTACTTC.

This clonotype was detected ten times or more. The genes are TRBV3-1 and TRBJ2-7, with D tentatively TRBD2 (6 bases). Germline V gives CDR1 LGHDT, CDR2 YNNKEL (reference sequence). The germline V and J ends were trimmed by 4 bases and 4 bases, with 11 bases remaining between them. The CDR3 loop spans 13 amino acids. The CDR3 DNA follows: TGTGCCAGCAGCCCTGCGGGGCCGTACGAGCAGTACTTC. The encoded protein is CASSPAGPYEQYF.

The chain is built from TRBV9 and TRBJ1-2; D ambiguous. Germline V gene data show CDR1 as SGDLS and CDR2 as YYNGEE. The V end was cut by 4 bases, the J end by 6 bases, with 13 bases between. The CDR3 length is 13 residues. The CDR3 spells CASSLPGFNGYTF. The CDR3 nucleotides are TGTGCCAGCAGCCTCCCGGGATTTAATGGCTACACCTTC.

Details on this clonotype: A read error is possible here, since a much larger clone lies one base away. The chain is built from TRBV3-1 and TRBJ2-5, with D perhaps TRBD1 (6 bases). This CDR3 contains 13 residues. Germline CDR1 reads LGHDT; CDR2 reads YNNKEL (reference sequence). CDR3 in DNA: TGTGCCAGCAGCCCGGGACATTTGGAGATCCAGTACTTC. This encodes CASSPGHLEIQYF.

Ten or more counts support this clonotype. The chain combines TRBV20-1 with TRBJ2-1; 7 nucleotides align to TRBD2. The CDR3 extends over 20 amino acids. V lost 1 base to trimming and J lost 0 bases; unmatched junction nucleotides: 18. CDR1 and CDR2 (germline): DFQATT, SNEGSKA (reference sequence). CDR3 sequence: CSARAPLERDSLSSYNEQFF. The CDR3 nucleotides read TGCAGTGCTAGAGCGCCCCTGGAGCGGGATTCCCTGAGCTCCTACAATGAGCAGTTCTTC.

The chain has TRBV15 and TRBJ2-7; no clear D. Germline V gene data show CDR1 as LNHNV and CDR2 as YYDKDF (reference sequence). CDR3 length: 14 amino acids. V shed 3 bases and J shed 0 bases, with 9 bases lying between them. CDR3 nucleotide sequence: TGTGCCACCAGCAGGCGGACGGACTCCTACGAGCAGTACTTC. Protein sequence: CATSRRTDSYEQYF.

V and J are TRBV30 and TRBJ2-1; D tentatively fits TRBD1 or TRBD2 (5 bases each). Trimming pared 0 bases from V and 0 bases from J, leaving 9 bases between. The germline V gene has CDR1 GTSNPN and CDR2 SVGIG (reference sequence). The CDR3 sequence is 15 residues long. CDR3 amino acids: CAWSVPGASYNEQFF. DNA of the CDR3: TGTGCCTGGAGTGTCCCCGGGGCCTCCTACAATGAGCAGTTCTTC. The full variable domain, rest sourced from reference TRBV30 and TRBJ2-1, is SQTIHQWPATLVQPVGSPLSLECTVEGTSNPNLYWYRQAAGRGLQLLFYSVGIGQISSEVPQNLSASRPQDRQFILSSKKLLLSDSGFYLCAWSVPGASYNEQFFGPGTRLTVL.

This clonotype came up a few times. The J gene is TRBJ1-6, the V gene TRBV20-1, with a weak D call TRBD1 (5 bases). With 5 bases removed from V and 5 bases from J, the gap between germline ends came to 13 bases. From germline, CDR1 is DFQATT and CDR2 SNEGSKA (reference sequence). The length of the CDR3 is 14 residues. CDR3 nucleotide sequence: TGCAGTGCTTCTATTGACAGCAATAATTCACCCCTCCACTTT. Amino acids: CSASIDSNNSPLHF.

In this sample, this clonotype turned up a few times. CDR3 coding DNA: TGTGCCAGTAGTGGGCCTTACACTGAAGCTTTCTTT. Protein: CASSGPYTEAFF. The genes are TRBV19 and TRBJ1-1; D is ambiguous. The CDR3 extends over 12 amino acids. The V end was cut by 5 bases, the J end by 3 bases, with 7 bases between. In germline, CDR1 is LNHDA, CDR2 SQIVND (reference sequence).

The genes are TRBV24-1 and TRBJ2-3, with 11 positions matching TRBD2. This CDR3 has 17 amino acids. Germline CDR1 and CDR2: KGHDR and SFDVKD. The trim removed 2 bases at V and 5 bases at J, leaving 8 bases unmatched. The CDR3 reads CATSDSWLAGGGDTQYF. In nucleotides, the CDR3 is TGTGCCACCAGTGATTCGTGGCTAGCGGGAGGAGGAGATACGCAGTATTTT.

This clonotype was observed at least ten times. The chain has TRBV28 and TRBJ1-2; 8 bases agree with TRBD1. Germline CDR1 MDHEN, CDR2 SYDVKM. This CDR3 is built from 15 residues. V was pared by 4 bases and J by 2 bases, with 6 bases of the junction left unmatched. CDR3 region: CASSSPGGRNYGYTF. Written as DNA, the CDR3 is TGTGCCAGCAGTTCCCCAGGGGGCCGGAACTATGGCTACACCTTC.

In its sample, this clonotype is large. V usage is TRBV2 and J usage is TRBJ2-3; 9 positions match TRBD2. The CDR3 is made up of 15 amino acids. Germline CDR1 is SNHLY and CDR2 is FYNNEI. Germline trimming cut 7 bases from V and 2 bases from J; bases unmatched to any gene: 7. CDR3 sequence reads: CASIGGRAATDTQYF. The CDR3 region has the DNA TGTGCCAGCATTGGCGGGAGGGCCGCCACAGATACGCAGTATTTT.

This clonotype was detected ten times or more. V is TRBV20-1 and J is TRBJ1-2; D possibly corresponds to TRBD1 (6 bases). The CDR3 covers 13 residues. The V gene's germline CDR1 is DFQATT and CDR2 SNEGSKA (reference sequence). Trimming shortened V by 6 bases and J by 4 bases, and 15 bases separated the two germline ends. The CDR3 spells CSAPGQPPYGYTF. CDR3 nucleotide sequence: TGCAGTGCCCCCGGACAGCCACCCTATGGCTACACCTTC.

This chain links TRBV20-1 with TRBJ2-7, with TRBD2 matching over 8 bases. CDR3 length equals 13 residues. Germline trimming cut 4 bases from V and 2 bases from J; bases unmatched to any gene: 4. Germline V gene lookup returns CDR1 DFQATT and CDR2 SNEGSKA (reference sequence). The CDR3 bases are TGCAGTGCTACTAGCGGGCCTCCCTACGAGCAGTACTTC. Translated, it gives CSATSGPPYEQYF.